What follows are 6 T cell receptor beta chains derived from one specimen sequenced in a study of cytomegalovirus exposure and HLA in healthy donors. 13 Jbeta primers and 60 Vbeta primers were used for the PCR. Only in-frame clones appear in the TCRdb table, and some are missing; sequencing was by immunoSEQ multiplex PCR. Of about 75,000 clones listed, around 80% were seen once; the top ten hold approximately 17%. Sequenced sample: PBMCs. These receptors all stem from a man between 65 and 80 years old in good health and CMV-seropositive.

The CDR3 region is CASSQSGTSGRQYF. CDR3 bases: TGCGCCAGCAGCCAATCCGGGACTAGCGGGAGACAGTACTTC. The chain carries TRBV4-1 and TRBJ2-7; 14 bases are shared with TRBD2. V lost 2 bases and J lost 10; bases outside the gene matches: 4. Germline V gives CDR1 MGHRA, CDR2 YSYEKL. The CDR3 loop spans 14 amino acids.

This clone was recorded only once. This chain joins TRBV29-1 and TRBJ2-3; 7 bases fit TRBD2. CDR1 is SQVTM, CDR2 ANQGSEA, per germline. The trim removed 5 bases at V and 6 bases at J, leaving 8 bases unmatched. The length of the CDR3 is 13 residues. The CDR3 is CSVWGGRTDTQYF. For the CDR3, the DNA is TGCAGCGTTTGGGGCGGGAGAACCGATACGCAGTATTTT.

The chain has TRBV11-2 and TRBJ2-1; unclear D gene. This CDR3 is built from 13 residues. From germline, CDR1 is SGHAT and CDR2 FQNNGV. With 3 bases removed from V and 8 bases from J, the gap between germline ends came to 11 bases. The CDR3 DNA follows: TGTGCCAGCAGCTTTAGTCCGAGCGATGAGCAGTTCTTC. It specifies CASSFSPSDEQFF.

V gene TRBV6-1 combines with J gene TRBJ2-7, with 9 bases aligning to TRBD2. Per germline, CDR1 MNHNS and CDR2 SASEGT. J gave up 2 bases and V 3 bases, and 8 bases lay outside the gene matches. The CDR3 is 16 residues long. The CDR3 region is CASSDLGLAGPYEQYF. CDR3 sequence (DNA): TGTGCCAGCAGTGATTTGGGGCTAGCGGGACCCTACGAGCAGTACTTC.

The rearrangement uses TRBV29-1 and TRBJ1-1, with 9 positions matching TRBD1. Germline CDR1 and CDR2: SQVTM and ANQGSEA. This CDR3 has 11 residues. The ends lost 6 bases at V and 10 bases at J; junction bases unmatched: 6. The CDR3 protein is CSVATGGRAFF. The CDR3 DNA sequence: TGCAGCGTCGCTACAGGGGGCCGAGCTTTCTTT.

The V and J genes are TRBV11-2 and TRBJ2-1; 12 nucleotides match TRBD2. CDR1 SGHAT and CDR2 FQNNGV come from the germline V gene. This CDR3 has 14 amino acids. J lost 10 bases, V lost 4 bases, and 5 bases had no gene match. The CDR3 sequence is CASSSWTSGNEQFF. The CDR3 nucleotides read TGTGCCAGCAGCTCCTGGACTAGCGGGAACGAGCAGTTCTTC.